This entry features one T cell receptor (beta chain) sequence. A much larger clone differs from this one at a single base, so this may be a read error. Germline V gene lookup returns CDR1 KGHSH and CDR2 LQKENI. The CDR3 spans 15 residues. V was clipped by 1 base and J by 5 bases, with 14 bases between them. These data come from a study of regulatory T cells in long-lasting Graves disease. Looking at the study overall: Graves' patients diagnosed newly had used antithyroid drugs under 3 months.

Building the TCR beta libraries relied on iRepertoire HTBI primers, and CDR3 regions underwent Arm-PCR. TCRdb independently ran MiXCR on the multiplex PCR reads; one entry per CDR3 protein. The sample consists of roughly 500,000 distinct CDR3 sequences, roughly 14% of them appearing once. Time point in this sample: newly diagnosed GD, antithyroid drugs for less than 3 months. Making the TCR library involved RNA that had been extracted from PBMCs. In addition, the sample was reused for a study of T cells in Graves' hyperthyroidism and ophthalmopathy.

The clonotype comes from a man aged 30 to 39 with Graves disease. The material sequenced was peripheral blood mononuclear cells (PBMCs), taken at new diagnosis, from a patient treated with antithyroid drugs. The gene calls are TRBV18 and TRBJ1-1, with D maybe TRBD1 (5 bases). CDR3 nucleotide sequence: TGTGCCAGCTCACCACGGCCGGGGGAGGGGACTGAAGCTTTCTTT. It translates to CASSPRPGEGTEAFF.